This T cell receptor beta chain came from a study of blood T cell repertoires in COVID-19. Study as a whole: In each case, the material was cDNA or gDNA derived from T cells, B-cell-depleted T cells, or PBMCs.

Germline assignment: CDR1 ENHRY and CDR2 SYGVKD. The V gene end was trimmed by 7 bases and the J gene end by 6 bases; junction bases not matched to a gene: 13. The CDR3 covers 16 residues. Original processing notes: Reference gene primer amplification in the assay estimated nucleated cell counts. Here immunoSEQ multiplex PCR was the method, and the copy in TCRdb shows in-frame clones only, minus some. From that table come the V and J calls and clone size; the DNA was used to work out D and trimming. This table holds 180,000 or so clones, approximately 86% found once. The chain carries TRBV10-3 and TRBJ2-3; 10 bases fit TRBD2. Specimen: peripheral blood. This TCR came from a man in his 60s who had recovered from COVID-19. In DNA, the CDR3 is TGTGCCATCAAAGGTCAGCGGGGGGGCCCAGGCGATACGCAGTATTTT. It yields the protein CAIKGQRGGPGDTQYF.